The 16 T cell receptor beta chains presented below share a single source sample, sequenced in a study of cytomegalovirus exposure and HLA in healthy donors. This PCR relied on a set of 60 Vbeta primers and 13 Jbeta primers. The data were produced by immunoSEQ multiplex PCR, yet TCRdb's version contains in-frame clones alone and is incomplete. Of about 230,000 clones in the sample, 85% to 90% are singletons; the top ten hold around 1%. Sample: PBMCs. Receptors were obtained from a woman in her late teens or twenties in good health and CMV-seronegative.

The chain combines TRBV11-2 with TRBJ1-2; 8 nucleotides line up with TRBD1. J lost 3 bases, V lost 4 bases, and 1 base had no gene match. This CDR3 is built from 13 residues. Germline V gives CDR1 SGHAT, CDR2 FQNNGV. The CDR3 region has the DNA TGTGCCAGCAGCTCGGGACAGGACTATGGCTACACCTTC. This codes for CASSSGQDYGYTF.

This chain joins TRBV5-8 and TRBJ1-5; 8 bases are a match to TRBD1. V trimming: 4 bases; J trimming: 4 bases; junction bases outside the gene matches: 4. CDR1 is SGHTS, CDR2 YDEGEE, per germline. The CDR3 runs 14 residues. CDR3 loop: CASSQRTGNQPQHF. CDR3 in DNA: TGTGCCAGCAGCCAGAGGACAGGGAATCAGCCCCAGCATTTT.

As regards this clone: The sample has other DNA sequences that encode this CDR3 too. J is TRBJ1-1 and V is TRBV7-9; the D gene is possibly TRBD1 (6 bases). The V and J ends lost 9 bases and 1 base respectively, with 15 bases between them. The CDR3 spans 14 residues. Germline assignment: CDR1 SEHNR and CDR2 FQNEAQ (reference sequence). Written as DNA, the CDR3 is TGTGCCAGTAGCCACGGACAGAGGAACACTGAAGCTTTCTTT. Protein: CASSHGQRNTEAFF.

In this sample, this clone turned up once. The CDR3 region is CASSSNGTTHYEQYF. CDR3 nucleotide sequence: TGCGCCAGCAGCTCAAATGGGACTACACACTACGAGCAGTACTTC. This rearrangement joins TRBV5-1 to TRBJ2-7; 7 nucleotides line up with TRBD2. V dropped 3 bases and J dropped 3; count of bases not matched to a gene: 9. The length of the CDR3 is 15 residues. Looked up from germline, CDR1 is SGHRS and CDR2 is YFSETQ.

The rearrangement links TRBV11-2 to TRBJ1-1; D not resolved. The V and J ends lost 5 bases and 4 bases respectively, with 14 bases between them. The CDR3 covers 14 residues. The germline gives CDR1 SGHAT, CDR2 FQNNGV. The CDR3 DNA reads TGTGCCAGCAGCCTCCAGGAGGGTGGCACTGAAGCTTTCTTT. This sequence encodes CASSLQEGGTEAFF.

The table lists this clone with a count of one. The chain has TRBV5-1 and TRBJ2-7; D may be TRBD2 (6 bases). V was pared by 3 bases and J by 5 bases, with 12 bases between. From germline, CDR1 is SGHRS and CDR2 YFSETQ. This CDR3 is built from 13 residues. In DNA form, the CDR3 reads TGCGCCAGCAGCTCCACCGGGGAGGACGAGCAGTACTTC. It specifies CASSSTGEDEQYF.

This clone was detected once. The CDR3 DNA reads as TGCGCCAGCAGCCAACCAGCCGGGAAACTGTTTTTT. Translating gives CASSQPAGKLFF. The gene calls are TRBV4-1 and TRBJ1-4; no firm D call. The germline V gene has CDR1 MGHRA and CDR2 YSYEKL. This CDR3 is 12 amino acids long. Trimming stripped 2 bases from V and 11 bases from J, with 9 bases between.

The chain links TRBV7-2 to TRBJ1-5, with D tentatively TRBD1 (6 bases). Germline-derived CDR1 and CDR2 are SGHTA and FQGNSA. The CDR3 runs 15 residues. Trimming stripped 4 bases from V and 4 bases from J, with 14 bases between. DNA for the CDR3: TGTGCCAGCAGCTCGGCCGGGACAAGGAATCAGCCCCAGCATTTT. Translated, it gives CASSSAGTRNQPQHF. Variable domain in full (rest from reference TRBV7-2 and TRBJ1-5): GAGVSQSPSNKVTEKGKDVELRCDPISGHTALYWYRQSLGQGLEFLIYFQGNSAPDKSGLPSDRFSAERTGGSVSTLTIQRTQQEDSAVYLCASSSAGTRNQPQHFGDGTRLSIL.

The rearrangement uses TRBV27 and TRBJ1-5, with D unclear. This CDR3 region has 13 residues. The germline CDR1 and CDR2 sequences are MNHEY and SMNVEV (reference sequence). The ends were cut back, 6 bases at V and 0 bases at J, with 6 bases in the middle. In DNA, the CDR3 is TGTGCCAGCAGGAGTTATAGCAATCAGCCCCAGCATTTT. Amino acids: CASRSYSNQPQHF.

The V and J genes are TRBV30 and TRBJ1-5; TRBD1 might be the D (5 bases). The CDR3 has 13 residues. CDR1 is GTSNPN and CDR2 is SVGIG in the germline V gene (reference sequence). Deletions cut 0 bases from V and 3 bases from J, with 6 bases between. In nucleotides, the CDR3 is TGTGCCTGGAGTGTACAGGACAATCAGCCCCAGCATTTT. Translated, it gives CAWSVQDNQPQHF.

V and J are TRBV4-2 and TRBJ2-3; perhaps TRBD1 as D (6 bases). CDR1 LGHNA and CDR2 YNFKEQ come from the germline V gene. Trimming cost V 1 base and J 0 bases, with 11 bases left between them. The CDR3 extends over 16 amino acids. The CDR3: CASSQGHRASTDTQYF. DNA for the CDR3: TGTGCCAGCAGCCAAGGGCACAGGGCAAGCACAGATACGCAGTATTTT.

V and J are TRBV10-2 and TRBJ2-7; 7 bases are a match to TRBD1. The germline V gene has CDR1 WSHSY and CDR2 SAAADI. The ends lost 4 bases at V and 5 bases at J; junction bases unmatched: 11. The CDR3 extends over 15 amino acids. This CDR3 is CASSGWRTGRDEQYF. The DNA for the CDR3 is TGCGCCAGCAGTGGATGGAGGACAGGAAGGGACGAGCAGTACTTC.

This chain links TRBV9 with TRBJ2-7, with D possibly matching TRBD2 (6 bases). CDR1 is SGDLS and CDR2 is YYNGEE in the germline V gene. V lost 0 bases, J lost 0 bases, and 10 bases lay in between. The CDR3 runs to 15 residues. CDR3 protein: CASSVGYGSSYEQYF. CDR3 nucleotide sequence: TGTGCCAGCAGCGTAGGTTACGGGAGCTCCTACGAGCAGTACTTC.

The V and J genes are TRBV20-1 and TRBJ2-7; the match to TRBD1 covers 8 bases. CDR3 size: 11 residues. Trimming cost V 6 bases and J 3 bases; bases outside gene matches: 1. CDR1 DFQATT and CDR2 SNEGSKA come from the germline V gene (reference sequence). The CDR3 region has the DNA TGCAGTGCAACAGGGGGCTACGAGCAGTACTTC. Its protein product is CSATGGYEQYF.

The chain is built from TRBV19 and TRBJ1-4, with 7 bases that match TRBD1. The junction had 5 bases not matched to a gene; V was cut back by 7 bases and J by 3 bases. The CDR3 consists of 14 residues. Germline V gene data show CDR1 as LNHDA and CDR2 as SQIVND (reference sequence). Here the CDR3 reads CASIPGGSNEKLFF. CDR3 DNA: TGTGCCAGTATCCCAGGGGGATCTAATGAAAAACTGTTTTTT.

This chain links TRBV13 with TRBJ2-7; 12 positions match TRBD1. CDR1 and CDR2 from the germline V gene are PRHDT and FYEKMQ (reference sequence). The CDR3 spans 14 residues. V lost 3 bases and J lost 7; bases outside the gene matches: 4. CDR3 amino acids: CASSLGQGAWEQYF. The CDR3 DNA reads as TGTGCCAGCAGCTTGGGACAGGGGGCTTGGGAGCAGTACTTC.